This entry is about one T cell receptor (beta chain). Antigen specificity is unknown. The data were obtained in a study of cytomegalovirus exposure and HLA in healthy donors. Across the study: As released early, the data held roughly 85 million unique TCRs from HLA-typed donors.

Looked up from germline, CDR1 is SGHVS and CDR2 is FNYEAQ. The V end was cut by 3 bases, the J end by 5 bases, with 13 bases between. The CDR3 has 14 amino acids. Study results and limitations: Earlier analysis found most TCR beta V segments productive about 87% or about 30% of the time.

PCR primers comprised 60 Vbeta and 13 Jbeta primers. Data came from immunoSEQ multiplex PCR; TCRdb stores just in-frame clones and leaves some out. The data show about 210,000 clones, roughly 80% seen once. The V gene is TRBV7-6, the J gene TRBJ1-2, with no clear D. The source material was PBMCs. The source is a man aged 30-40 years in good health and CMV-seronegative. The DNA for the CDR3 is TGTGCCAGCAGCTTGGGCGAAGTAGCGTATGGCTACACCTTC. This encodes CASSLGEVAYGYTF.